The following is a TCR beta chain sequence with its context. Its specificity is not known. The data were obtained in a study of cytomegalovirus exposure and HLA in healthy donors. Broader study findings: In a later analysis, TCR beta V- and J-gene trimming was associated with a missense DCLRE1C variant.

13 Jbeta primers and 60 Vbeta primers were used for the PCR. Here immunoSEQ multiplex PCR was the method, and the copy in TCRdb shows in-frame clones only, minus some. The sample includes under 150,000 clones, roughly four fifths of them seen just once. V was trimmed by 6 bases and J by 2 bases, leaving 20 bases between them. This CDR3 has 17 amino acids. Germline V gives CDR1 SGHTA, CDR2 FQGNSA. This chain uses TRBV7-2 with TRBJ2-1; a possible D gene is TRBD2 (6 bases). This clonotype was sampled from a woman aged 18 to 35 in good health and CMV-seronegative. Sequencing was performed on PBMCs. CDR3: CASSRTPTAGPYNEQFF. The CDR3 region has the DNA TGTGCCAGCAGTCGTACCCCTACCGCGGGGCCCTACAATGAGCAGTTCTTC.